The rows below give T cell receptor beta chains drawn from one sample of a study of siplizumab effects on memory and regulatory T cells. Repertoires were generated with immunoSEQ multiplex PCR, while TCRdb's copy carries only in-frame clones and drops some. Of 87,000 or so clones in the sample, more than 80% were seen once. The sequencing sample was made of CD4+ T cells sorted from blood. These TCRs come from a human donor in good health. Both conserved end residues are part of each CDR3. The D gene is left open where the match is weak. Expanded clones get a size class; other rows say once, few or many, or leave the size out.

d_gene,j_gene,abundance,v_gene,CDR3aa,CDR3nt
TRBD1,TRBJ2-7,once,TRBV2,CASMPRDRGYEQYF,TGTGCCAGCATGCCCCGGGACAGGGGCTACGAGCAGTACTTC
TRBD2,TRBJ2-6,-,TRBV5-1,CASRSGLWTSGSSGANVLTF,TGCGCCAGCAGGTCTGGTTTGTGGACTAGCGGGAGCTCTGGGGCCAACGTCCTGACTTTC
-,TRBJ1-2,few,TRBV6-1,CASSEGYGYTF,TGTGCCAGCAGTGAAGGGTATGGCTACACCTTC
-,TRBJ2-7,-,TRBV2,CASNQGTKYYEQYF,TGTGCCAGCAATCAAGGGACAAAGTATTACGAGCAGTACTTC
TRBD1,TRBJ1-6,-,TRBV6-4,CASSPNLGRGDNSPLHF,TGTGCCAGCAGTCCCAACTTGGGCAGGGGGGATAATTCACCCCTCCACTTT
TRBD1,TRBJ1-2,many,TRBV28,CASKTTGAGYGYTF,TGTGCCAGCAAAACCACAGGGGCCGGCTATGGCTACACCTTC
-,TRBJ1-5,-,TRBV15,CATSREGMINQPQHF,TGTGCCACCAGCAGAGAGGGGATGATTAATCAGCCCCAGCATTTT
-,TRBJ1-5,once,TRBV4-2,CASSSGGAMQPQHF,TGTGCCAGCAGCTCGGGGGGGGCAATGCAGCCCCAGCATTTT
-,TRBJ1-2,once,TRBV4-3,CASSQDEGRHYGYTF,TGCGCCAGCAGCCAAGATGAGGGACGACACTATGGCTACACCTTC
-,TRBJ2-1,-,TRBV7-9,CASSLDVRGLINEQFF,TGTGCCAGCAGCTTAGATGTGAGGGGCCTGATCAATGAGCAGTTCTTC
-,TRBJ2-1,-,TRBV2,CASSTGQPAYNEQFF,TGTGCCAGCAGTACTGGACAGCCGGCCTACAATGAGCAGTTCTTC
-,TRBJ2-3,-,TRBV21-1,CASNPGRTSGRTDTQYF,TGTGCCAGCAACCCGGGGAGGACTAGCGGGAGGACAGATACGCAGTATTTT
TRBD1,TRBJ1-4,-,TRBV27,CASSSQQGSGEKLFF,TGTGCCAGCAGTAGCCAACAGGGGTCAGGAGAAAAACTGTTTTTT
-,TRBJ2-1,-,TRBV19,CASRGAGLNEQFF,TGTGCCAGTAGGGGGGCGGGCCTCAATGAGCAGTTCTTC
-,TRBJ2-3,-,TRBV5-4,CASSSGSLYGSADTQYF,TGTGCCAGCAGCTCTGGGAGTTTGTATGGTAGCGCAGATACGCAGTATTTT
TRBD1,TRBJ1-2,-,TRBV14,CASSQGTGYYGYTF,TGTGCCAGCAGCCAAGGGACAGGGTACTATGGCTACACCTTC
-,TRBJ2-1,-,TRBV5-3,CARSLDRAEQFF,TGTGCCAGAAGCTTGGACAGGGCTGAGCAGTTCTTC
TRBD1,TRBJ2-1,-,TRBV11-3,CASSLDRGSYNEQFF,TGTGCCAGCAGCTTGGACAGGGGGTCCTACAATGAGCAGTTCTTC
-,TRBJ2-1,-,TRBV9,CASSVDIRADEQFF,TGTGCCAGCAGCGTAGATATCAGGGCTGATGAGCAGTTCTTC
-,TRBJ2-7,-,TRBV7-2,CASSLGFGGTWTYEQYF,TGTGCCAGCAGCTTAGGATTTGGGGGGACCTGGACCTACGAGCAGTACTTC
TRBD2,TRBJ2-2,-,TRBV28,CAAVASGSRDTGELFF,TGTGCTGCAGTGGCTAGCGGGAGCCGGGACACCGGGGAGCTGTTTTTT
-,TRBJ2-7,-,TRBV7-3,CASSLDRQAYEQYF,TGTGCCAGCAGCTTAGATCGCCAGGCCTACGAGCAGTACTTC
TRBD2,TRBJ2-1,-,TRBV11-3,CASSPSGSSYNEQFF,TGTGCCAGCAGCCCTAGCGGGAGTAGCTACAATGAGCAGTTCTTC
TRBD2,TRBJ2-1,once,TRBV9,CATTRDVAGVGEQFF,TGTGCCACCACACGGGACGTAGCGGGAGTGGGAGAGCAGTTCTTC
-,TRBJ2-3,-,TRBV7-3,CASSNRESTDTQYF,TGTGCCAGCAGCAATCGCGAGAGCACAGATACGCAGTATTTT
-,TRBJ1-3,-,TRBV7-3,CASSSHRGTGNTIYF,TGTGCCAGCAGCTCGCATAGGGGGACTGGAAACACCATATATTTT
TRBD1,TRBJ2-7,-,TRBV5-4,CASNRDRGSHEQYF,TGTGCCAGCAACCGGGACAGGGGGAGCCACGAGCAGTACTTC
-,TRBJ1-1,-,TRBV5-1,CASSRQETQVLSVTEAFF,TGCGCCAGCAGCCGTCAGGAGACACAGGTACTATCTGTCACTGAAGCTTTCTTT
-,TRBJ2-1,-,TRBV29-1,CSVEILALNTYNEQFF,TGCAGCGTTGAAATTCTGGCCCTCAACACCTACAATGAGCAGTTCTTC
-,TRBJ1-5,-,TRBV6-1,CASSVGGQSNQPQHF,TGTGCCAGCAGTGTAGGTGGGCAGAGCAATCAGCCCCAGCATTTT
TRBD1,TRBJ1-4,-,TRBV10-3,CASTGGTGYEKLFF,TGTGCCTCAACGGGGGGGACAGGGTACGAAAAACTGTTTTTT
TRBD1,TRBJ2-7,-,TRBV10-1,CAPSENVRGLSYEQYF,TGCGCTCCCAGTGAGAATGTAAGGGGGCTTTCCTACGAGCAGTACTTC
-,TRBJ2-6,-,TRBV5-1,CASEPGSGANVLTF,TGCGCCAGCGAACCAGGCTCTGGGGCCAACGTCCTGACTTTC
-,TRBJ1-3,-,TRBV29-1,CSVEQQGGYGNTIYF,TGCAGCGTTGAACAGCAGGGAGGGTACGGAAACACCATATATTTT
-,TRBJ1-3,-,TRBV6-1,CASTLNSGNTIYF,TGTGCCAGCACTTTGAACTCTGGAAACACCATATATTTT
TRBD2,TRBJ2-6,-,TRBV29-1,CSVLAGAGANVLTF,TGCAGCGTTCTAGCGGGAGCTGGGGCCAACGTCCTGACTTTC
-,TRBJ2-7,-,TRBV7-2,CASSQGVGSGYEQYF,TGTGCCAGCAGCCAGGGGGTAGGTAGCGGCTACGAGCAGTACTTC
-,TRBJ1-2,-,TRBV6-4,CASSVRPGDYGYTF,TGTGCCAGCAGTGTCCGACCCGGCGACTATGGCTACACCTTC
-,TRBJ2-1,-,TRBV7-3,CASSLVGPMGNEQFF,TGTGCCAGCAGCTTAGTAGGGCCCATGGGCAATGAGCAGTTCTTC
-,TRBJ1-4,once,TRBV29-1,CSVGDQFNEKLFF,TGCAGCGTTGGGGACCAATTTAATGAAAAACTGTTTTTT
-,TRBJ2-3,-,TRBV19,CASSTGSADTQYF,TGTGCCAGTAGCACGGGATCTGCAGATACGCAGTATTTT
TRBD2,TRBJ2-1,once,TRBV4-2,CASSHLAESYNEQFF,TGTGCCAGCAGCCACCTAGCGGAGTCCTACAATGAGCAGTTCTTC
-,TRBJ1-1,-,TRBV5-6,CASIRQLNTEAFF,TGTGCCAGCATCAGACAGTTAAACACTGAAGCTTTCTTT
TRBD1,TRBJ1-2,few,TRBV6-5,CASSGDRAPSGYTF,TGTGCCAGCAGCGGGGACAGGGCCCCCTCAGGCTACACCTTC
-,TRBJ2-1,-,TRBV4-2,CASSQVLNEQFF,TGTGCCAGCAGCCAAGTTCTAAATGAGCAGTTCTTC
-,TRBJ2-5,-,TRBV2,CASRRVAETQYF,TGTGCCAGCAGGAGGGTAGCGGAGACCCAGTACTTC
-,TRBJ2-1,-,TRBV21-1,CASSKVGGTGTDNEQFF,TGTGCCAGCAGCAAAGTAGGAGGAACAGGGACGGACAATGAGCAGTTCTTC
TRBD1,TRBJ1-1,-,TRBV5-4,CASSPRTGEAFF,TGTGCCAGCAGCCCACGGACAGGCGAAGCTTTCTTT
-,TRBJ2-3,-,TRBV11-1,CASSLGPLSTDTQYF,TGTGCCAGCAGCTTAGGGCCCCTATCGACAGATACGCAGTATTTT
-,TRBJ2-3,-,TRBV6-5,CASGRTDTQYF,TGTGCCAGCGGGCGGACAGATACGCAGTATTTT